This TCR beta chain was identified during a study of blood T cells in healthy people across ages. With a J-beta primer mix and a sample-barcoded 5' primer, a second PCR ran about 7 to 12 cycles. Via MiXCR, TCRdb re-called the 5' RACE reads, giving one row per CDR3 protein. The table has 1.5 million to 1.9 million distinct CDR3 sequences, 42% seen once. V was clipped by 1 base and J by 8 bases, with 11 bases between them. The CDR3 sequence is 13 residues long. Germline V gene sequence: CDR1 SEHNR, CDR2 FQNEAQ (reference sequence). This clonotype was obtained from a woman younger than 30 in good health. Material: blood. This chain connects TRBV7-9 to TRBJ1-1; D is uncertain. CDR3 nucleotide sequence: TGTGCCAGCAGCTTAGGAAGTAGGGCCGAAGCTTTCTTT. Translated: CASSLGSRAEAFF.